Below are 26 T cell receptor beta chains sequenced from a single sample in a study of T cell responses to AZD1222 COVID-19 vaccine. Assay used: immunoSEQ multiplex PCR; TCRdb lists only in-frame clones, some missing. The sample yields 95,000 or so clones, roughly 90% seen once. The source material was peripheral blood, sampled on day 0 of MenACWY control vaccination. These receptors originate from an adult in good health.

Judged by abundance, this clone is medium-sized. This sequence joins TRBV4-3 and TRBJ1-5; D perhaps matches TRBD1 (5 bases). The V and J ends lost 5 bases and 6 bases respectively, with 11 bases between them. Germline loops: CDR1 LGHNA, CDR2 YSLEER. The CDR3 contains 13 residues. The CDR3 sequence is CASSEGVGQPQHF. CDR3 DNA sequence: TGCGCCAGCAGCGAAGGGGTTGGTCAGCCCCAGCATTTT.

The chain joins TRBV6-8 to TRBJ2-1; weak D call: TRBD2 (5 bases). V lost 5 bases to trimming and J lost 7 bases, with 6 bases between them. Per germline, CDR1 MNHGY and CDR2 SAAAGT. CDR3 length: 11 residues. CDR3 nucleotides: TGTGCCAGCAGTAGAGGGAATGAGCAGTTCTTC. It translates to CASSRGNEQFF.

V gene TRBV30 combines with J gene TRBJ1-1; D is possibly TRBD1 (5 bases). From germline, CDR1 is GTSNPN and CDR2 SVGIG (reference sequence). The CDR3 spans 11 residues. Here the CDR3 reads CALGGRTEAFF. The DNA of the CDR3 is TGTGCTCTGGGGGGACGGACTGAAGCTTTCTTT.

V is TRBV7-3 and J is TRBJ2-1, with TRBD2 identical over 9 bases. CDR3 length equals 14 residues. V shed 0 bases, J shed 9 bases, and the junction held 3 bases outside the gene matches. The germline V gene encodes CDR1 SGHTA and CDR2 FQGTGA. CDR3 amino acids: CASSLTASGTEQFF. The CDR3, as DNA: TGTGCCAGCAGCTTAACTGCTAGCGGGACTGAGCAGTTCTTC.

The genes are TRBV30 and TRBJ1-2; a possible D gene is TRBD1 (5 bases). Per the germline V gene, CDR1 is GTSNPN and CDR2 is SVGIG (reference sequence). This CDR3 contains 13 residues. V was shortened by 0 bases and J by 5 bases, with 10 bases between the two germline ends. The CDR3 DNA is TGTGCCTGGAGTGTAATGGCAGGGTATGGCTACACCTTC. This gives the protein CAWSVMAGYGYTF.

The CDR3 spells CASSPQGLDNEKLFF. CDR3 coding DNA: TGTGCCAGCAGCCCACAGGGTCTGGATAATGAAAAACTGTTTTTT. This chain joins TRBV9 and TRBJ1-4; possibly TRBD1 for D (6 bases). With 4 bases removed from V and 4 bases from J, the gap between germline ends came to 14 bases. The germline V gene has CDR1 SGDLS and CDR2 YYNGEE. The CDR3 runs to 15 residues.

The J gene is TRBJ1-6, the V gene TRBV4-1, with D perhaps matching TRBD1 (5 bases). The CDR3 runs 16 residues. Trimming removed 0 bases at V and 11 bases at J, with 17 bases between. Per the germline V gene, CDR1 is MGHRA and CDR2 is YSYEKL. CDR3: CASSQDQGQGLTPLHF. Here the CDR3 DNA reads TGCGCCAGCAGCCAAGATCAAGGGCAGGGATTGACACCCCTCCACTTT.

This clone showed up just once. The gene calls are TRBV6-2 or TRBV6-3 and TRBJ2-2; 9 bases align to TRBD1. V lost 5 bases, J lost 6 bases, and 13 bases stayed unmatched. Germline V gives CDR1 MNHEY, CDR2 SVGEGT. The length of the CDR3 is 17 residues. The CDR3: CASSKPYRGHWSGELFF. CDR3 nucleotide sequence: TGTGCCAGCAGTAAACCCTACAGGGGGCATTGGTCCGGGGAGCTGTTTTTT.

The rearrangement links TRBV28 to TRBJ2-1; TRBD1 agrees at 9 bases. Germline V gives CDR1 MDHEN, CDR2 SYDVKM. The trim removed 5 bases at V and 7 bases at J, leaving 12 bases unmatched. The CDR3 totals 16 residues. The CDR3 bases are TGTGCCAGCAGTCGAGCCACAGGGGGCGTGAGGAATGAGCAGTTCTTC. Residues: CASSRATGGVRNEQFF.

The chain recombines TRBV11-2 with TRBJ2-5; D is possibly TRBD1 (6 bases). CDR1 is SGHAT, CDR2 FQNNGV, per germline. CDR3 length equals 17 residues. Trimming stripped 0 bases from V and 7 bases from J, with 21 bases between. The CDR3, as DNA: TGTGCCAGCAGCTTAGATCTATTCAGGGCTCAAGGGGGGACCCAGTACTTC. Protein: CASSLDLFRAQGGTQYF.

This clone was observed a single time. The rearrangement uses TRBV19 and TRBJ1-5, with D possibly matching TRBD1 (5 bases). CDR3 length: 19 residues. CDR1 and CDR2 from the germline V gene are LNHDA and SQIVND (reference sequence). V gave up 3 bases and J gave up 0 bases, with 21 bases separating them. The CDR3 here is CASSIPRGAIRFSNQPQHF. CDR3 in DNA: TGTGCCAGTAGTATTCCCCGGGGCGCGATTCGGTTTAGCAATCAGCCCCAGCATTTT.

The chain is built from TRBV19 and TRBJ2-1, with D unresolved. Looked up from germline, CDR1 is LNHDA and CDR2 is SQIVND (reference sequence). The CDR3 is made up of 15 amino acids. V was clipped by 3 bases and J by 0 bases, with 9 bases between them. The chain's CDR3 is CASSIGSSSYNEQFF. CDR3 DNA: TGTGCCAGTAGTATCGGCAGCAGCTCCTACAATGAGCAGTTCTTC.

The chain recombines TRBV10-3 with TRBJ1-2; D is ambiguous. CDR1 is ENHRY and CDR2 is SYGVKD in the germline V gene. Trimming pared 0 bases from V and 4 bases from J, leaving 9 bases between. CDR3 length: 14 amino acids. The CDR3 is CAISESTRTYGYTF. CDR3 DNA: TGTGCCATCAGTGAGTCGACCCGTACCTATGGCTACACCTTC.

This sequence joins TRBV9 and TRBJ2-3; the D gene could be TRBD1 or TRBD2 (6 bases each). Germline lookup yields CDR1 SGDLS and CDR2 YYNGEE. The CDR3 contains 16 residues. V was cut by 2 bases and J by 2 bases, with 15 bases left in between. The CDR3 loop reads CASSVDPGANTDTQYF. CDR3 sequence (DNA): TGTGCCAGCAGCGTCGATCCGGGGGCCAACACAGATACGCAGTATTTT.

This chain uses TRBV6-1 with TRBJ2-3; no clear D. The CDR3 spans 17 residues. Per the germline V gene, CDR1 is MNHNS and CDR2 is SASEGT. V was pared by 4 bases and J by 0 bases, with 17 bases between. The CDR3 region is CASSAPRRITSTDTQYF. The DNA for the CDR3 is TGTGCCAGCAGTGCCCCCCGACGGATCACTAGCACAGATACGCAGTATTTT.

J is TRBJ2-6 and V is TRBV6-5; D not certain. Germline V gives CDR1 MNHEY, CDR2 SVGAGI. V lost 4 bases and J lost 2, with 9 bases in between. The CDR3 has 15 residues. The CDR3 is CASSFKDTGANVLTF. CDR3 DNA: TGTGCCAGCAGTTTTAAGGATACTGGGGCCAACGTCCTGACTTTC.

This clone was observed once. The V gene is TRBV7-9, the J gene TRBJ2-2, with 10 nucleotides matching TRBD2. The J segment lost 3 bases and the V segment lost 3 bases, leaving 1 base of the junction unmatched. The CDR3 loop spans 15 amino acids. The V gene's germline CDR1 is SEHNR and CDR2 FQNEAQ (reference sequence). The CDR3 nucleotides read TGTGCCAGCAGCTTGGGACTAGCGTACACCGGGGAGCTGTTTTTT. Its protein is CASSLGLAYTGELFF.

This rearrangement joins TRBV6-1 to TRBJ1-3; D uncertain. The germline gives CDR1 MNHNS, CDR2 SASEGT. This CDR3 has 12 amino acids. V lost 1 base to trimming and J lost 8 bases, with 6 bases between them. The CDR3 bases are TGTGCCAGCAGTGAAGTGAGGGACACCATATATTTT. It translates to CASSEVRDTIYF.

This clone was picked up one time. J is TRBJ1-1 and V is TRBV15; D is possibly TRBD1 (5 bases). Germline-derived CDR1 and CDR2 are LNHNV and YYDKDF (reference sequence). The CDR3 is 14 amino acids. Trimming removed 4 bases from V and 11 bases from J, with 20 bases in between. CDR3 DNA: TGTGCCACCAGCATAAGGACAACAGAAAGGGTGGCTTTCTTT. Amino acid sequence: CATSIRTTERVAFF. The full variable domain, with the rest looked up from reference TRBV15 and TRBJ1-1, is DAMVIQNPRYQVTQFGKPVTLSCSQTLNHNVMYWYQQKSSQAPKLLFHYYDKDFNNEADTPDNFQSRRPNTSFCFLDIRSPGLGDTAMYLCATSIRTTERVAFFGQGTRLTVV.

The CDR3 DNA sequence: TGTGCCAGCAGTCCCACCGGGCCATGGGCAGAGAACACTGAAGCTTTCTTT. Residues: CASSPTGPWAENTEAFF. The chain uses TRBV6-6 and TRBJ1-1; D is undetermined. The length of the CDR3 is 17 residues. Trimming pared 5 bases from V and 1 base from J, leaving 20 bases between. The germline gives CDR1 MNHNY, CDR2 SVGAGI (reference sequence).

The CDR3 nucleotides are TGCGCCAGCAGTGGGACCGCCTTCGAAAAACTGTTTTTT. It codes for CASSGTAFEKLFF. This chain uses TRBV10-2 with TRBJ1-4; D remains unclear. Looked up from germline, CDR1 is WSHSY and CDR2 is SAAADI. The CDR3 sequence is 13 residues long. Trimming shortened V by 4 bases and J by 8 bases, and 11 bases separated the two germline ends.

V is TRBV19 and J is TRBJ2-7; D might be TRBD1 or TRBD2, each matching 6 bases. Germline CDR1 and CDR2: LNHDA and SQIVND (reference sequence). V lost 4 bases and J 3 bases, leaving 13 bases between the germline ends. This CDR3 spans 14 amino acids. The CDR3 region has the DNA TGTGCCAGTAGTAAGGGGGGTTGGGGCTACGAGCAGTACTTC. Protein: CASSKGGWGYEQYF. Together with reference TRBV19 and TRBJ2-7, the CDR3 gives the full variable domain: DGGITQSPKYLFRKEGQNVTLSCEQNLNHDAMYWYRQDPGQGLRLIYYSQIVNDFQKGDIAEGYSVSREKKESFPLTVTSAQKNPTAFYLCASSKGGWGYEQYFGPGTRLTVT.

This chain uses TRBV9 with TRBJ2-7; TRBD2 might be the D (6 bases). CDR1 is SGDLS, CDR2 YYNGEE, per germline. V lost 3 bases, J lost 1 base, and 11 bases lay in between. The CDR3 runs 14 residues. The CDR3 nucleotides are TGTGCCAGCAGCGCGCGACTAGAGTCCTACGAGCAGTACTTC. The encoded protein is CASSARLESYEQYF.

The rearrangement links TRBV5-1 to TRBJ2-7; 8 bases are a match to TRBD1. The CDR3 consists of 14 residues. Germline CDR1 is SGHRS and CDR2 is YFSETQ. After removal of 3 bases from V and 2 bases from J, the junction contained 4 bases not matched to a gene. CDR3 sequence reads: CASSSGTGAYEQYF. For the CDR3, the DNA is TGCGCCAGCAGCTCCGGGACAGGAGCCTACGAGCAGTACTTC.

For the CDR3, the DNA is TGTGCCAGCAGCTTGCTCAGTCAGCGACCGGGGAAGGGCTACACCTTC. It translates to CASSLLSQRPGKGYTF. The chain carries TRBV5-6 and TRBJ1-2; the D is unclear. CDR1 SGHDT and CDR2 YYEEEE come from the germline V gene. V was cut by 1 base and J by 8 bases, with 21 bases left in between. CDR3 length equals 16 residues.

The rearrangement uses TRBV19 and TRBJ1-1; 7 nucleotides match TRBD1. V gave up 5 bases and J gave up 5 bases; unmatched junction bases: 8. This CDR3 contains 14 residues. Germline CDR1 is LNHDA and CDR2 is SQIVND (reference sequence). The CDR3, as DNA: TGTGCCAGTAGTTTGAGGGGGCGCGGGACTGAAGCTTTCTTT. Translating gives CASSLRGRGTEAFF.